This T cell receptor (beta chain) was recorded in a study of shared clonotypes between healthy human individuals. Study details: Three CD4 naive, three CD4 memory, two CD8 naive and one CD8 memory plate were used per donor. Broader study findings: Sorted-subset sequencing was shown by rarefaction to be incomplete despite large depth. Some clonotypes were shared by all four sorted-subset donors, while others were not shared. The non-shared ones had lower generation probabilities than the shared ones.

The count of this clone is one. No antigen is known for it. Sequencing used immunoSEQ multiplex PCR; TCRdb keeps in-frame clones, though not all of them. The profile covers 2 million to 2.5 million clones, with around 95% appearing a single time and around 0.13% taken by the ten largest. Germline V gene lookup returns CDR1 SEHNR and CDR2 FQNEAQ (reference sequence). The length of the CDR3 is 13 residues. The V end was cut by 8 bases, the J end by 3 bases, with 14 bases between. What was sequenced was naive CD4+ T cells sorted from blood. Noted subset: CD45RA+ positively selected. This TCR derives from a man in his late teens or twenties in good health. The genes are TRBV7-9 and TRBJ2-7; unclear D gene. For the CDR3, the DNA is TGTGCCAGCGGCGGAGCTATCTACTACGAGCAGTACTTC. Translation: CASGGAIYYEQYF.